This T cell receptor beta chain was recorded in a study of blood T cell repertoires in COVID-19. Trimming pared 6 bases from V and 6 bases from J, leaving 15 bases between. Germline assignment: CDR1 MRHNA and CDR2 SNTAGT. The CDR3 is 15 amino acids. Libraries were prepared by immunoSEQ multiplex PCR; TCRdb keeps only in-frame clonotypes and omits some of them. The data contain roughly 150,000 clones, 75% to 90% of them singletons. The source material was peripheral blood. This clonotype was obtained from a young man with COVID-19, enrolled during active disease. The chain joins TRBV6-4 to TRBJ1-6; D is undetermined. CDR3 protein: CASSAYSTLNSPLHF. Here the CDR3 DNA reads TGTGCCAGCAGCGCTTACTCCACCCTTAATTCACCCCTCCACTTT.